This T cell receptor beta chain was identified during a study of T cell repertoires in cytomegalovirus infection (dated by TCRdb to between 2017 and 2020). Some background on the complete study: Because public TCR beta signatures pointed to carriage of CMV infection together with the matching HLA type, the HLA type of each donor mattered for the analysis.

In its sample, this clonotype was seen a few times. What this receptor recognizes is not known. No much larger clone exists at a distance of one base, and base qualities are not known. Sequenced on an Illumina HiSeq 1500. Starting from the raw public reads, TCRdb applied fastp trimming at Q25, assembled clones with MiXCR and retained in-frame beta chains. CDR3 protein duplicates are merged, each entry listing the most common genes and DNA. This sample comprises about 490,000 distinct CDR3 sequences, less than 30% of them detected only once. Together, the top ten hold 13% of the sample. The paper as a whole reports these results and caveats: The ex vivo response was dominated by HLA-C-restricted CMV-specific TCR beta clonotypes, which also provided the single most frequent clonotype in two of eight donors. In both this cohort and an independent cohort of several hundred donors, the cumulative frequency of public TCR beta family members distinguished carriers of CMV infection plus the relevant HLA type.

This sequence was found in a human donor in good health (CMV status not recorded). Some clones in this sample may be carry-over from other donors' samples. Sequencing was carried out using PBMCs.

The nucleotides read TGTGCCAGCAGCGTGGGGCAGTCCTCTTACGAGCAGTACTTC. This yields the protein CASSVGQSSYEQYF. Here the chain combines TRBV28 and TRBJ2-7, with TRBD1 tentatively as D gene (5 bases match). V is reduced by 6 bases and J by 4 bases, leaving a spacing of 16 bases between them. The CDR3 contains 14 residues, cysteine and phenylalanine counted. Just CDR3 DNA is preserved here, 42 bases in frame from base 1. The CDR1 and CDR2 encoded by the germline V gene are MDHEN and SYDVKM.